The subject of this entry is one T cell receptor (beta chain). Its target is unknown. This sample is drawn from a study of vaccination effects on CD4 cells after COVID-19. Produced via immunoSEQ multiplex PCR; TCRdb's table is partial and in-frame only. The sample has approximately 30,000 clones; around three fifths are singletons. The CDR3 is made up of 11 amino acids. Trimming left V 6 bases short and J 7 bases short, with 12 bases between. Germline CDR1 is DFQATT and CDR2 is SNEGSKA (reference sequence). Under the ViraFEST assay, PBMC were stimulated with viral peptide pools so that antigen-specific CD4+ T cells expanded. Sequencing was performed afterwards. Once cultured for approximately eleven days, the cells underwent separation to obtain CD4+ T cells. Two-dose vaccination with either BNT162b2 or mRNA-1273 was given to the participants. The vaccine recipients had no prior SARS-CoV-2 infection, with negative nucleocapsid antibodies.

The chain combines TRBV20-1 with TRBJ1-1; TRBD1 is a possible D gene (5 bases). This clonotype originated in a human donor who received a COVID-19 vaccine. This sample comprised CD4+ T cells from PBMCs cultured with SARS-CoV-2 spike peptides, obtained after COVID-19 vaccination. The CDR3 nucleotides are TGCAGTGCCCCTACGGGGGTTGAAGCTTTCTTT. It is translated as CSAPTGVEAFF.